Given below is one T cell receptor beta chain in context. The data originate from a study of blood T cell repertoires in COVID-19. Study-wide context: Acute-phase and convalescent COVID-19 samples originated in the United States, Italy and Spain. In each case, the material was cDNA or gDNA derived from T cells, B-cell-depleted T cells, or PBMCs.

Authors' methods: Estimation of nucleated cell counts relied on the amplification of reference gene primers. Only in-frame clones appear in the TCRdb table, and some are missing; sequencing was by immunoSEQ multiplex PCR. From that table come the V and J calls and clone size; the DNA was used to work out D and trimming. The sample yields 170,000 or so clones, roughly 84% seen once. Trimming took 4 bases from V and 6 from J; bases not matched to a gene: 2. Per germline, CDR1 SGHRS and CDR2 YFSETQ. The CDR3 contains 12 residues. Sequencing input: peripheral blood. The source of this sequence is a woman aged 60 to 75 with acute or convalescent COVID-19. The chain employs TRBV5-1 and TRBJ1-1; 8 bases align to TRBD1. The CDR3 spells CASSRTGSEAFF. The CDR3 DNA follows: TGCGCCAGCAGCCGGACAGGGTCTGAAGCTTTCTTT. Full variable domain (rest looked up from reference TRBV5-1 and TRBJ1-1): KAGVTQTPRYLIKTRGQQVTLSCSPISGHRSVSWYQQTPGQGLQFLFEYFSETQRNKGNFPGRFSGRQFSNSRSEMNVSTLELGDSALYLCASSRTGSEAFFGQGTRLTVV.